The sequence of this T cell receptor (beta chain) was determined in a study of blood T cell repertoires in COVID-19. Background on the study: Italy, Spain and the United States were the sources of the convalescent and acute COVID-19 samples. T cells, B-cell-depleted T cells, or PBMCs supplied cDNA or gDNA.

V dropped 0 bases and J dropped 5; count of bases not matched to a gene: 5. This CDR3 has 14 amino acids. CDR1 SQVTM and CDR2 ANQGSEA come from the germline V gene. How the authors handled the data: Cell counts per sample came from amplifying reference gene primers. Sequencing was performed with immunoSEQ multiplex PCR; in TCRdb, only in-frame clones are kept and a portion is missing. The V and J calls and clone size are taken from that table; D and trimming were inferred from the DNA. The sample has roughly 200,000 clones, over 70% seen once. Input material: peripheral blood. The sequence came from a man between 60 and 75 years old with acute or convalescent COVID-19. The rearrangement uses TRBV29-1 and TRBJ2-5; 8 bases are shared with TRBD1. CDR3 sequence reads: CSVEDQDRVETQYF. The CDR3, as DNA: TGCAGCGTTGAAGACCAGGACAGGGTGGAGACCCAGTACTTC.